The 2 T cell receptor beta chains given below trace back to one sample, sequenced in a study of response to subunit inactivated influenza vaccine. TCRdb re-analysed the RT-PCR reads in MiXCR, keeping a single row per CDR3 protein. The repertoire holds a few hundred thousand distinct CDR3 sequences, with about a tenth as singletons. The material sequenced was PBMCs from blood, taken around seven weeks after vaccination. The receptor set was obtained from a man over 45 who received an inactivated influenza vaccine.

The CDR3 nucleotides are TGTGCCAGCAGTTTTAAAGGCACCCGGGGGAATGGCTACACCTTC. It yields the protein CASSFKGTRGNGYTF. The V and J genes are TRBV12-3 or TRBV12-4 and TRBJ1-2, with a possible D match to TRBD1 (5 bases). The CDR3 is 15 amino acids. V was clipped by 3 bases and J by 6 bases, with 17 bases between them.

The chain links TRBV20-1 to TRBJ2-2; 10 positions agree with TRBD1. Trimming removed 6 bases from V and 4 bases from J; junction bases left unmatched: 5. Germline-derived CDR1 and CDR2 are DFQATT and SNEGSKA (reference sequence). The CDR3 has 14 amino acids. The CDR3: CSARQGAGTGELFF. The CDR3 region has the DNA TGCAGTGCCAGACAGGGGGCCGGCACCGGGGAGCTGTTTTTT.